Below, 24 T cell receptor beta chains from the same sample are listed, as sequenced in a study of T cells in women clearing cervical HPV infection. Measured with immunoSEQ multiplex PCR; TCRdb has only the in-frame clones, and not every one. The sample has approximately 35,000 clones. Sequencing was performed on blood buffy coat. These receptors came from a woman between 18 and 70 years old with a cervical HPV16 infection that either progressed to CIN3+ or cleared (not recorded which).

In the case of this clone: The read gets to within 3 residues of the CDR3 end, and the germline J gene fills in the rest. The genes are TRBV19 and TRBJ2-2, with 7 nucleotides matching TRBD1. Germline V gene data show CDR1 as LNHDA and CDR2 as SQIVND (reference sequence). The CDR3 sequence is 17 residues long. The V and J ends lost 7 bases and 2 bases, in that order; junction bases with no gene match: 13. CDR3 region: CASTMGTANLNTGELFF. CDR3 DNA, as far as it was read: TGTGCCAGTACCATGGGGACAGCCAACCTCAACACCGGGGAG.

Details on this clone: The read ends 3 residues shy of where the CDR3 ends; the end is completed using the germline J gene. The V gene is TRBV6-2 or TRBV6-3, the J gene TRBJ1-2; D is possibly TRBD1 (6 bases). The CDR3 is 15 residues long. CDR1 is MNHEY and CDR2 is SVGEGT in the germline V gene. The CDR3 sequence is CASGGPNRAVYDYTF. The CDR3 bases that were read are TGTGCCAGCGGAGGACCAAACAGGGCAGTCTACGAC.

Notes on this clone: The read ends 3 residues before the CDR3 terminus; that terminus is restored from the germline J gene. This rearrangement joins TRBV6-2 or TRBV6-3 to TRBJ2-7, with 9 bases identical to TRBD2. V lost 4 bases to trimming and J lost 0 bases; unmatched junction nucleotides: 7. This CDR3 is 16 amino acids long. Germline-derived CDR1 and CDR2 are MNHEY and SVGEGT. The CDR3 spells CASSSGSGRYSYEQYF. The DNA read from the CDR3 is TGTGCCAGCAGTTCCGGCAGCGGGAGGTACTCCTACGAG.

For this clone: The read terminates 3 residues before the CDR3 end, so the remaining end is supplied by the germline J gene. The chain carries TRBV5-1 and TRBJ1-2, with D perhaps TRBD1 (6 bases). The CDR3 has 15 amino acids. The germline V gene encodes CDR1 SGHRS and CDR2 YFSETQ. CDR3 residues: CASSFSGGAMETYTF. The CDR3 DNA, read in part, is TGCGCCAGCAGTTTTAGCGGGGGGGCCATGGAGACC.

About this clone: The DNA ends 3 residues before the CDR3 does, and the rest of the CDR3 is filled in from the germline J gene. V and J are TRBV2 and TRBJ2-5; 11 positions agree with TRBD2. This CDR3 is 16 amino acids long. Germline values: CDR1 SNHLY, CDR2 FYNNEI. Trimming at V came to 3 bases and at J to 1 base, leaving 4 bases not matched to a gene. CDR3 DNA, as far as it was read: TGTGCCAGCAGTGACGGGGGACTAGCGGCCCAAGAGACC. It specifies CASSDGGLAAQET. In full, the CDR3 reads CASSDGGLAAQETQYF.

On this clone itself: The CDR3 end falls 3 residues outside the read, so it is completed with the germline J gene. The V call is TRBV20-1, the J call TRBJ1-5; 8 nucleotides line up with TRBD1. There are 15 residues in the CDR3. V dropped 4 bases and J dropped 6; count of bases not matched to a gene: 11. Germline V lookup: CDR1 DFQATT, CDR2 SNEGSKA (reference sequence). The CDR3 sequence: CSAMDREYNSQPQHF. The sequenced CDR3 bases are TGCAGTGCTATGGACAGGGAGTATAACAGTCAGCCC.

Notes on this clone: The read ends 3 residues shy of where the CDR3 ends; the end is completed using the germline J gene. The chain joins TRBV20-1 to TRBJ2-1; no firm D call. The V and J ends lost 7 bases and 0 bases respectively, with 19 bases between them. The germline CDR1 and CDR2 sequences are DFQATT and SNEGSKA (reference sequence). This CDR3 spans 16 amino acids. The part of the CDR3 DNA that was read is TGCAGTGTCCTGAGCACATGGTCGGGCTCCTACAATGAG. It codes for CSVLSTWSGSYNE. The CDR3 in its entirety is CSVLSTWSGSYNEQFF.

With respect to this clone: The observed sequence ends 3 residues before the CDR3 terminus, with the missing tail filled in from the germline J gene. J is TRBJ2-7 and V is TRBV7-6, with 7 bases aligning to TRBD2. Trimming took 7 bases from V and 1 from J; bases not matched to a gene: 7. The germline V gene encodes CDR1 SGHVS and CDR2 FNYEAQ. This CDR3 comprises 14 residues. CDR3 DNA, as far as it was read: TGTGCCAGCACCACGGGGGGTCCATCCTACGAG. Its translation is CASTTGGPSYE. The whole CDR3 protein reads CASTTGGPSYEQYF. Supplemented by reference TRBV7-6 and TRBJ2-7, the full variable domain reads GAGVSQSPRYKVTKRGQDVALRCDPISGHVSLYWYRQALGQGPEFLTYFNYEAQQDKSGLPNDRFSAERPEGSISTLTIQRTEQRDSAMYRCASTTGGPSYEQYFGPGTRLTVT.

In regard to this clone: The read ends 3 residues shy of where the CDR3 ends; the end is completed using the germline J gene. The V gene is TRBV20-1, the J gene TRBJ1-2, with 8 positions matching TRBD1. Germline V gene data show CDR1 as DFQATT and CDR2 as SNEGSKA (reference sequence). The CDR3 extends over 15 amino acids. This chain's CDR3 is CSARDLKDRVSGYTF. The sequenced part of the CDR3 DNA is TGCAGTGCTAGAGATCTGAAGGACAGGGTATCCGGC.

About this clone itself: The read ends 3 residues early relative to the CDR3; the germline J gene fills the gap. The chain combines TRBV7-9 with TRBJ2-7, with 8 nucleotides matching TRBD1. The V gene end was trimmed by 5 bases and the J gene end by 3 bases; junction bases not matched to a gene: 3. CDR1 SEHNR and CDR2 FQNEAQ come from the germline V gene (reference sequence). The CDR3 loop spans 13 amino acids. CDR3: CASSTTGGYEQYF. The sequenced CDR3 bases are TGTGCCAGCAGCACAACAGGGGGCTACGAG.

Details on this clone: From the germline J gene comes the end of the CDR3, since the read stops 3 residues before it. The gene calls are TRBV18 and TRBJ2-1; 14 bases line up with TRBD2. The CDR3 covers 17 residues. Germline CDR1 is KGHSH and CDR2 is LQKENI. V shed 4 bases and J 7 bases; nucleotides not matched to a gene: 9. The part of the CDR3 DNA that was read is TGTGCCAGCTCACTATTACGGACTAGCGGGAGGATTAATGAG. It is translated as CASSLLRTSGRINE. The whole CDR3 sequence reads CASSLLRTSGRINEQFF.

Concerning this clone itself: The CDR3 end is not reached by the read, which stops 3 residues before it; the germline J gene fills it in. This chain joins TRBV18 and TRBJ2-2; D not certain. V lost 3 bases to trimming and J lost 3 bases, with 8 bases between them. The CDR3 runs to 14 residues. CDR1 and CDR2 (germline): KGHSH, LQKENI. The CDR3 here is CASSPSVDTGELFF. The CDR3 bases that were read are TGTGCCAGCTCACCCAGTGTTGACACCGGGGAG.

As to this clone: The sequenced fragment ends 3 residues before the CDR3 boundary, so the rest is inferred from the germline J gene. V is TRBV5-1 and J is TRBJ2-1; 12 nucleotides line up with TRBD2. Looked up from germline, CDR1 is SGHRS and CDR2 is YFSETQ. Trimming cost V 6 bases and J 4 bases; bases outside gene matches: 2. The CDR3 is 14 residues long. CDR3 DNA (partial): TGCGCCAGCACTAGCGGGGGGGTTTACAATGAG. Its translation: CASTSGGVYNE. The CDR3 in full is CASTSGGVYNEQFF.

Remarks on this clone: The sequenced fragment ends 3 residues before the CDR3 boundary, so the rest is inferred from the germline J gene. The chain couples TRBV11-2 to TRBJ2-1; D gene uncertain. Germline lookup yields CDR1 SGHAT and CDR2 FQNNGV. This CDR3 contains 14 residues. V lost 4 bases and J 4 bases, leaving 11 bases between the germline ends. The CDR3 bases that were read are TGTGCCAGCAGCTCGCAAAGGTTTTACAATGAG. It encodes CASSSQRFYNE. The whole CDR3 protein is CASSSQRFYNEQFF.

A word on this clone: The read finishes 3 residues shy of the CDR3 end, and the germline J gene is used to complete it. V usage is TRBV30 and J usage is TRBJ2-3, with D perhaps TRBD1 (5 bases). V was shortened by 3 bases and J by 2 bases, with 9 bases between the two germline ends. Germline CDR1 GTSNPN, CDR2 SVGIG (reference sequence). This CDR3 has 13 amino acids. The sequenced part of the CDR3 DNA is TGTGCCTGGAGCCAGACAGACACAGATACG. It yields the protein CAWSQTDTDT. The full CDR3 protein reads CAWSQTDTDTQYF.

As to this clone: With the read ending 3 residues before the CDR3 end, the germline J gene is used to fill in that end. The chain recombines TRBV7-9 with TRBJ1-1; D is unresolved. The CDR3 covers 12 residues. CDR1 SEHNR and CDR2 FQNEAQ come from the germline V gene (reference sequence). The CDR3: CASSSFELSAFF. The part of the CDR3 DNA that was read is TGTGCCAGCAGCTCCTTCGAGCTGTCG.

As for this clone: The read ends 3 residues early relative to the CDR3; the germline J gene fills the gap. This rearrangement joins TRBV2 to TRBJ2-2, with D possibly matching TRBD1 (5 bases). Germline V gene lookup returns CDR1 SNHLY and CDR2 FYNNEI. Trimming left V 3 bases short and J 6 bases short, with 17 bases between. The CDR3 has 16 residues. Here the CDR3 reads CASSDGLGVGAGELFF. CDR3 DNA (partial): TGTGCCAGCAGTGACGGGTTAGGGGTCGGAGCCGGGGAG.

In the case of this clone: The read stops 3 residues short of the end of the CDR3; the missing end is completed from the germline J gene. V is TRBV5-1 and J is TRBJ2-1; the D gene is possibly TRBD2 (5 bases). V lost 1 base, J lost 5 bases, and 10 bases lay in between. CDR1 is SGHRS and CDR2 is YFSETQ in the germline V gene. CDR3 length equals 14 residues. The sequenced part of the CDR3 DNA is TGCGCCAGCAGCTTGAGCGGTCTGGACAATGAG. Its translation: CASSLSGLDNE. The entire CDR3 is CASSLSGLDNEQFF.

About this clone itself: Sequencing ends 3 residues short of the CDR3 end; the germline J gene provides the rest. The rearrangement joins TRBV20-1 to TRBJ1-2; 8 bases align to TRBD1. Germline V gene sequence: CDR1 DFQATT, CDR2 SNEGSKA (reference sequence). The length of the CDR3 is 13 residues. CDR3 protein: CSASGQGAKGYTF. CDR3 DNA (partial): TGCAGTGCTAGCGGTCAGGGGGCGAAAGGC.

Points on this clone: The read ends 3 residues before the CDR3 terminus; that terminus is restored from the germline J gene. The rearrangement uses TRBV20-1 and TRBJ2-3; 14 bases fit TRBD2. From germline, CDR1 is DFQATT and CDR2 SNEGSKA (reference sequence). The junction had 12 bases not matched to a gene; V was cut back by 1 base and J by 0 bases. The CDR3 is 20 residues long. The CDR3 DNA, read in part, is TGCAGTGCTAGAGGTCAGGGGACTAGCGGGAGAGTGCCTAGCACAGATACG. This codes for CSARGQGTSGRVPSTDT. The entire CDR3 is CSARGQGTSGRVPSTDTQYF.

To note about this clone: The CDR3 end is not reached by the read, which stops 3 residues before it; the germline J gene fills it in. The J gene is TRBJ2-5, the V gene TRBV19; 16 bases agree with TRBD2. This CDR3 is built from 15 residues. The germline V gene has CDR1 LNHDA and CDR2 SQIVND (reference sequence). J was trimmed by 2 bases and V by 8 bases; bases with no gene match: 2. The CDR3 protein is CASRGLAGGQETQYF. Incomplete CDR3 DNA: TGTGCCAGTCGGGGACTAGCGGGGGGGCAAGAGACC.

With regard to this clone: The read halts 3 residues ahead of the CDR3 end, with the missing end drawn from the germline J gene. The gene calls are TRBV15 and TRBJ2-3; D is undetermined. The V gene's germline CDR1 is LNHNV and CDR2 YYDKDF (reference sequence). This CDR3 contains 12 residues. The covered CDR3 bases are TGTGCCACCAGCAGTCCCCCTAGATCG. Encoded protein: CATSSPPRS. The full CDR3 protein reads CATSSPPRSQYF. Full variable domain (missing parts from reference TRBV15 and TRBJ2-3): DAMVIQNPRYQVTQFGKPVTLSCSQTLNHNVMYWYQQKSSQAPKLLFHYYDKDFNNEADTPDNFQSRRPNTSFCFLDIRSPGLGDTAMYLCATSSPPRSQYFGPGTRLTVL.

Concerning this clone: The read finishes 3 residues shy of the CDR3 end, and the germline J gene is used to complete it. The chain joins TRBV2 to TRBJ2-3; the match to TRBD2 covers 7 bases. CDR3 length equals 15 residues. Germline CDR1 and CDR2: SNHLY and FYNNEI. Trimming removed 0 bases from V and 1 base from J; junction bases left unmatched: 1. The covered CDR3 bases are TGTGCCAGCAGTGAAGCGCTAGCGGGCACAGATACG. Protein product: CASSEALAGTDT. The whole CDR3 sequence is CASSEALAGTDTQYF.

About this clone itself: The missing CDR3 end, 3 residues past where the read stops, is filled in from the germline J gene. V is TRBV5-4 and J is TRBJ1-2; 9 bases match TRBD1. Germline CDR1 is SGHNT and CDR2 is YYREEE (reference sequence). The V and J ends lost 1 base and 5 bases, in that order; junction bases with no gene match: 6. The CDR3 loop spans 15 amino acids. The CDR3 loop reads CASSLLQGARYGYTF. The sequenced part of the CDR3 DNA is TGTGCCAGCAGCTTGCTACAGGGGGCTAGATATGGC.